What follows is one T cell receptor beta chain and its context. What it binds is not known. The data were obtained in a study of T cell responses to AZD1222 COVID-19 vaccine. Assay: immunoSEQ multiplex PCR; the TCRdb copy retains only in-frame clones and omits some. The sample holds tens of thousands of clones, 70% to 90% seen once. The CDR3 contains 15 residues. CDR1 is MNHEY, CDR2 SVGAGI, per germline. Trimming cost V 2 bases and J 2 bases; bases outside gene matches: 4. General study findings and limits: Two AZD1222 doses significantly raised spike-specific TCR breadth and depth over controls.

This clonotype originated in an adult in good health. The V call is TRBV6-5, the J call TRBJ2-3; 7 bases are a match to TRBD2. The starting material was peripheral blood, obtained on day 0 of AZD1222 vaccination. The CDR3 reads CASSYTGRDTDTQYF. Written as DNA, the CDR3 is TGTGCCAGCAGTTACACTGGGAGGGACACAGATACGCAGTATTTT.